The clone carrying this TCR beta chain occurred a few times. Its antigen is still unknown. This specimen belongs to a study of cytomegalovirus exposure and HLA in healthy donors. Study-level findings and limits: The study recorded 160 or so TCR beta chains that were cytomegalovirus-associated. In a later analysis, common viral pathogens appeared linked to several of the most significant clusters.

CDR1 is SGHNT, CDR2 YYREEE, per germline (reference sequence). CDR3 length equals 17 residues. The V segment lost 2 bases and the J segment 3 bases; nucleotides outside the gene matches: 10. The primer mix had 60 Vbeta and 13 Jbeta primers. Measured with immunoSEQ multiplex PCR; TCRdb has only the in-frame clones, and not every one. The sample carries about 140,000 clones, around 80% recorded once. This chain links TRBV5-4 with TRBJ2-5; 10 positions agree with TRBD1. Input material: PBMCs. The TCR was taken from a woman aged 40 to 50 in good health and CMV-seronegative. The CDR3 sequence: CASSFGPVGQGKETQYF. Here the CDR3 DNA reads TGTGCCAGCAGCTTCGGGCCGGTGGGACAGGGGAAAGAGACCCAGTACTTC.